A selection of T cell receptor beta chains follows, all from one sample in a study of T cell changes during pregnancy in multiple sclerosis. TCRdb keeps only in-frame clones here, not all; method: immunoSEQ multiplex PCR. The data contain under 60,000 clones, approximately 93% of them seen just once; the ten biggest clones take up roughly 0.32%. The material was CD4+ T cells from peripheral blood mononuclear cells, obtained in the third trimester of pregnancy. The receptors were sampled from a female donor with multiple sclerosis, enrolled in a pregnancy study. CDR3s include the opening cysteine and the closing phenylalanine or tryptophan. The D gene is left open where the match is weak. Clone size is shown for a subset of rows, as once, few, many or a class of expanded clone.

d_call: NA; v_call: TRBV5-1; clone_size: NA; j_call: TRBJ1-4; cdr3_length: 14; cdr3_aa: CASSLTGTNEKLFF; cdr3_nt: TGCGCCAGCAGCTTGACAGGGACTAATGAAAAACTGTTTTTT
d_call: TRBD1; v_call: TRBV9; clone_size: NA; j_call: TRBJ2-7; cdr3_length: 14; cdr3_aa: CASSAGQGLYEQYF; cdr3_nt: TGTGCCAGCAGCGCCGGACAGGGGCTGTACGAGCAGTACTTC
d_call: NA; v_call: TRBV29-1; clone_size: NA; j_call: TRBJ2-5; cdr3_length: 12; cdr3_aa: CSVSTSVETQYF; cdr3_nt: TGCAGCGTTTCGACTAGTGTGGAGACCCAGTACTTC
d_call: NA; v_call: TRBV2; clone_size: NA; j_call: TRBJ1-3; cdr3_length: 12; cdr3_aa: CARGDIRNTIYF; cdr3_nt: TGTGCCAGGGGGGACATCAGAAACACCATATATTTT
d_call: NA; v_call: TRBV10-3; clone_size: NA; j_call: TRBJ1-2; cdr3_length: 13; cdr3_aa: CAISEGGAYGYTF; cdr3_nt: TGTGCCATCAGTGAGGGGGGGGCCTATGGCTACACCTTC
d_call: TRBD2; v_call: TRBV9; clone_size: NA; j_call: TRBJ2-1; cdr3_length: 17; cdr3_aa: CASSPRLAGVLYNEQFF; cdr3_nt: TGTGCCAGCAGCCCAAGACTAGCGGGGGTCCTTTACAATGAGCAGTTCTTC
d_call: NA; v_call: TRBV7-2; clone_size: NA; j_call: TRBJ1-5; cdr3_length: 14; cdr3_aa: CASSLGRVRQPQHF; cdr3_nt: TGTGCCAGCAGCTTAGGCAGGGTCCGGCAGCCCCAGCATTTT
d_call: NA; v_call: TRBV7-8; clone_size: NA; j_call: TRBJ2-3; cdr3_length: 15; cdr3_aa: CASAYRSQGPDTQYF; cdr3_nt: TGTGCCAGCGCGTATAGGTCCCAGGGTCCAGATACGCAGTATTTT
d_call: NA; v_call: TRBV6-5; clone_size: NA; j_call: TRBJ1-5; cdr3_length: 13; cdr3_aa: CASTAGGYQPQHF; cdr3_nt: TGTGCCAGCACCGCGGGGGGCTATCAGCCCCAGCATTTT
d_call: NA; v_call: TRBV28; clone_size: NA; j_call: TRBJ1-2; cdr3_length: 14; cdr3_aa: CASSLQGRSYGYTF; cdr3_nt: TGTGCCAGCAGCCTCCAGGGTCGTAGCTATGGCTACACCTTC
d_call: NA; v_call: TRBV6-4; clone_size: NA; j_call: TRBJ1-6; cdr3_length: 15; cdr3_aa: CASSEARQNNSPLHF; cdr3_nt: TGTGCCAGCAGTGAAGCTAGGCAGAATAATTCACCCCTCCACTTT
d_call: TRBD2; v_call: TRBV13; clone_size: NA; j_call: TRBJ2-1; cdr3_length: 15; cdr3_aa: CASSFGTTSGNEQFF; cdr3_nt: TGTGCCAGCAGCTTCGGGACTACATCGGGGAATGAGCAGTTCTTC
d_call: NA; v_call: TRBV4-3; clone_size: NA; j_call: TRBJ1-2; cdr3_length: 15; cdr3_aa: CASSQLLGQGYGYTF; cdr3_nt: TGCGCCAGCAGCCAATTGTTAGGACAAGGCTATGGCTACACCTTC
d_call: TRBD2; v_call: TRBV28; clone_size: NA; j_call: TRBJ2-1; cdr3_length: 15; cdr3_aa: CASRLGTSGGNEQFF; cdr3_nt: TGTGCCAGCAGACTAGGGACTAGCGGGGGGAATGAGCAGTTCTTC
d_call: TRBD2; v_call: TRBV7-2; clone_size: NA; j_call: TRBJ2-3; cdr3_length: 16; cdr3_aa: CASSLGLAGTTDTQYF; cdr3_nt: TGTGCCAGCAGCTTAGGGCTAGCGGGGACCACAGATACGCAGTATTTT
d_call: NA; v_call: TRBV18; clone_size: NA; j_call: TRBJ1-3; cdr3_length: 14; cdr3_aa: CASSPGGIGNTIYF; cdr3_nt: TGTGCCAGCTCACCGGGAGGGATTGGAAACACCATATATTTT
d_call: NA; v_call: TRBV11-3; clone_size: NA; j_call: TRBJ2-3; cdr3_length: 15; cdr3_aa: CASSLELPGTDTQYF; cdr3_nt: TGTGCCAGCAGCTTAGAATTGCCAGGGACAGATACGCAGTATTTT
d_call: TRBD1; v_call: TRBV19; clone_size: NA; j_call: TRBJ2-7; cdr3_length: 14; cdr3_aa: CASSRQGWSYEQYF; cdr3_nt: TGTGCCAGTAGTAGACAGGGGTGGTCCTACGAGCAGTACTTC
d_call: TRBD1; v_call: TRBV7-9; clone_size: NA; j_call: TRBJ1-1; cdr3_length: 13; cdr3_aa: CASSGQGNGEAFF; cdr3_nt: TGTGCCAGCAGCGGACAGGGAAATGGTGAAGCTTTCTTT
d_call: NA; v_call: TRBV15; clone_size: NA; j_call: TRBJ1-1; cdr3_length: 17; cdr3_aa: CATSRDPMGGSNTEAFF; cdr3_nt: TGTGCCACCAGCAGAGACCCCATGGGAGGGTCGAACACTGAAGCTTTCTTT
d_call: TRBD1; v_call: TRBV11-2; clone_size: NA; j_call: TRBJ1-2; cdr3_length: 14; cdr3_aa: CASSQTTGGYGYTF; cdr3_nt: TGTGCCAGCAGCCAAACGACAGGGGGGTATGGCTACACCTTC
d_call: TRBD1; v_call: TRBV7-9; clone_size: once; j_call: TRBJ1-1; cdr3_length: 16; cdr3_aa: CASSLGTGSLNTEAFF; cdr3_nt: TGTGCCAGCAGCCTGGGGACAGGGAGCCTGAACACTGAAGCTTTCTTT
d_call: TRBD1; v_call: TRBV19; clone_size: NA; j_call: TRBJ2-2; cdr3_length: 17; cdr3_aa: CASSWRTGQINTGELFF; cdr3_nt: TGTGCCAGTAGTTGGCGGACAGGGCAGATAAACACCGGGGAGCTGTTTTTT
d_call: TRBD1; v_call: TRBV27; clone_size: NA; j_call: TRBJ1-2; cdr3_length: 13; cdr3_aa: CASSQQGEYGYTF; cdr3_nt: TGTGCCAGCAGTCAACAGGGGGAATATGGCTACACCTTC
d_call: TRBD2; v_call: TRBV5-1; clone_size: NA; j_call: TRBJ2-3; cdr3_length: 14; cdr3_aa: CASSREGLTDTQYF; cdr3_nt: TGCGCCAGCAGTCGGGAGGGCCTAACAGATACGCAGTATTTT
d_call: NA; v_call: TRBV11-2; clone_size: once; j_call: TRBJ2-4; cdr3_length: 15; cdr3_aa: CASSLGGSAKNIQYF; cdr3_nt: TGTGCCAGCAGCTTAGGTGGGAGTGCCAAAAACATTCAGTACTTC
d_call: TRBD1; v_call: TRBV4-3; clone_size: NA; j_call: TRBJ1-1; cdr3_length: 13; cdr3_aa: CASSLGGRAEAFF; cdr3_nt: TGCGCCAGCAGCCTAGGGGGCCGGGCTGAAGCTTTCTTT
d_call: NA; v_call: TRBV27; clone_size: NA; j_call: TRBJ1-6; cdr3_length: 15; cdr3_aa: CASSRQGFGDSPLHF; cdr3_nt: TGTGCCAGCAGTAGGCAGGGTTTCGGCGATTCACCCCTCCACTTT
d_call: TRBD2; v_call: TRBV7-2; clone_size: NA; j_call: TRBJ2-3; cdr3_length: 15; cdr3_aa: CASTPSGGGTDTQYF; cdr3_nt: TGTGCCAGCACGCCTAGCGGGGGGGGAACAGATACGCAGTATTTT
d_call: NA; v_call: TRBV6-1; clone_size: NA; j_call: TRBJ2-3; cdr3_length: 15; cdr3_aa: CASRPGTHTTDTQYF; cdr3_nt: TGTGCCAGCCGACCCGGGACTCACACAACAGATACGCAGTATTTT
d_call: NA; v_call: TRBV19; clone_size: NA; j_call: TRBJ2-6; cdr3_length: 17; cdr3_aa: CASSMEGGSPGANVLTF; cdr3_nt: TGTGCCAGTAGTATGGAGGGGGGGTCCCCTGGGGCCAACGTCCTGACTTTC
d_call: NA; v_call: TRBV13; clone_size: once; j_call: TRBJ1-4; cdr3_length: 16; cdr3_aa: CASSLKILGQGEKLFF; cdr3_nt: TGTGCCAGCAGCTTAAAAATTTTAGGTCAGGGCGAAAAACTGTTTTTT
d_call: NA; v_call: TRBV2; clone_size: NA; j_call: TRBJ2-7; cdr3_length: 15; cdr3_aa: CASSASAGRYYEQYF; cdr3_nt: TGTGCCAGCAGTGCCTCGGCGGGCCGGTACTACGAGCAGTACTTC
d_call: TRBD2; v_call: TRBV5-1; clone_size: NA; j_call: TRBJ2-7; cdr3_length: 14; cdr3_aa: CASREAGGSYEQYF; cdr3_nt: TGCGCCAGCAGAGAAGCGGGAGGTAGTTACGAGCAGTACTTC
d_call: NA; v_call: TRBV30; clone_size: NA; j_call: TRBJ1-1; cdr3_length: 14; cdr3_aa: CAWKAGGKNTEAFF; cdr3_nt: TGTGCCTGGAAAGCGGGAGGAAAGAACACTGAAGCTTTCTTT
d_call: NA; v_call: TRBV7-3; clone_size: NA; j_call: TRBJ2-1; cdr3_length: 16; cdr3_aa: CASSSGPSVGYNEQFF; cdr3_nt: TGTGCCAGCAGCTCAGGCCCTAGCGTTGGATACAATGAGCAGTTCTTC
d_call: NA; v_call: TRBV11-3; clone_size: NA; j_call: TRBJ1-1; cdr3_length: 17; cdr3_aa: CASSLGGLGIVDTEAFF; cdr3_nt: TGTGCCAGCAGCTTAGGAGGGCTAGGTATCGTCGACACTGAAGCTTTCTTT
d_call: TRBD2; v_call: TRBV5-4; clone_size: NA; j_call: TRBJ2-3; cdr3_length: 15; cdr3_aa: CASSFGLADTDTQYF; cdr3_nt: TGTGCCAGCAGCTTCGGACTAGCGGACACAGATACGCAGTATTTT
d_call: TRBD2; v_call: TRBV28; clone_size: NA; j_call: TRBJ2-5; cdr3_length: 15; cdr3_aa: CASSLGAGGLETQYF; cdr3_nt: TGTGCCAGCAGTTTGGGGGCGGGAGGGTTAGAGACCCAGTACTTC
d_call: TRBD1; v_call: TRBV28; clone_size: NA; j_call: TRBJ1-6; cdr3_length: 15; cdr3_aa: CASSLQGAPNSPLHF; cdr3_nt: TGTGCCAGCAGTTTACAGGGGGCCCCTAATTCACCCCTCCACTTT
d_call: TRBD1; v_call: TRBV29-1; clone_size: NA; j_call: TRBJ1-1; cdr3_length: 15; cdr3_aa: CSARTGVSMNTEAFF; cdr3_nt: TGCAGCGCCAGAACAGGGGTTTCCATGAACACTGAAGCTTTCTTT
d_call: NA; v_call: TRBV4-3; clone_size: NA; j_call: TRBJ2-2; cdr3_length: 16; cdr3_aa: CASSQDFATGTGELFF; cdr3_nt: TGCGCCAGCAGCCAAGATTTTGCTACTGGTACCGGGGAGCTGTTTTTT
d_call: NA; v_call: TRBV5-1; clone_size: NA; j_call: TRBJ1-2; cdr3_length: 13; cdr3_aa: CASRQDNNYGYTF; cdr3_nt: TGCGCCAGCAGGCAGGACAACAACTATGGCTACACCTTC
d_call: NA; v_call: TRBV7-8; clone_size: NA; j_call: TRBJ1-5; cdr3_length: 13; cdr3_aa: CASSLQGEQPQHF; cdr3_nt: TGTGCCAGCAGCCTACAGGGAGAGCAGCCCCAGCATTTT
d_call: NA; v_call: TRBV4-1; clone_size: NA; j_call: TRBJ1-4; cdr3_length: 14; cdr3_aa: CASSQSGRLEKLFF; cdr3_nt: TGCGCCAGCAGCCAGAGCGGAAGGTTAGAAAAACTGTTTTTT
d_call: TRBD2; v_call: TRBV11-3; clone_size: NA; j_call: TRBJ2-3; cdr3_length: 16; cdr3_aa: CASSLVVGGPRDTQYF; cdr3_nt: TGTGCCAGCAGCTTAGTCGTGGGAGGGCCTCGTGATACGCAGTATTTT
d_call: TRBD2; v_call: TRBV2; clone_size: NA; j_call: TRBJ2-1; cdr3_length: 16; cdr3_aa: CASNTGTSGPYNEQFF; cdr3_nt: TGTGCCAGCAATACCGGGACTAGCGGGCCCTACAATGAGCAGTTCTTC
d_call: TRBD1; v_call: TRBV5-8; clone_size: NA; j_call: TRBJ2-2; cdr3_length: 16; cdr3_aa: CASRISGTGGTGELFF; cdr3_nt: TGTGCCAGCAGAATCTCCGGGACAGGGGGCACCGGGGAGCTGTTTTTT
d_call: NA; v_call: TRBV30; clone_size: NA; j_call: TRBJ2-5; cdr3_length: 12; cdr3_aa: CAWKVWAETQYF; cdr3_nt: TGTGCCTGGAAGGTGTGGGCAGAGACCCAGTACTTC
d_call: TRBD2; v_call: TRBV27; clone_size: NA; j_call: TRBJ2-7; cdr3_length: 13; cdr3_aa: CADRKAGDYEQYF; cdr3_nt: TGTGCCGACCGTAAAGCGGGGGACTACGAGCAGTACTTC
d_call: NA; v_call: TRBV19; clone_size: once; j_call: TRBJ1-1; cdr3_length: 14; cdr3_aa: CASSMGGLNTEAFF; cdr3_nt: TGTGCCAGTAGTATGGGGGGGCTGAACACTGAAGCTTTCTTT
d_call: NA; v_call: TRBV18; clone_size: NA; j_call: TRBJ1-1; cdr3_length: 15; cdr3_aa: CASSPNNDLNTEAFF; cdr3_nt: TGTGCCAGCTCACCGAACAACGACTTGAACACTGAAGCTTTCTTT
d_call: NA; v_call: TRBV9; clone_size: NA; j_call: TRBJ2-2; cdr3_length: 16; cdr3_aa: CASSVRRGSVGGELFF; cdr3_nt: TGTGCCAGCAGCGTAAGGCGGGGTAGCGTCGGCGGGGAGCTGTTTTTT
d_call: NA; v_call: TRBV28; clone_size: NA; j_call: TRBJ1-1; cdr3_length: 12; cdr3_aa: CASKGGEAEAFF; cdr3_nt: TGTGCCAGCAAAGGGGGTGAAGCTGAAGCTTTCTTT
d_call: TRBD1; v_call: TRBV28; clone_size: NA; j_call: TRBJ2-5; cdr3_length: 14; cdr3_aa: CASSTQGVPETQYF; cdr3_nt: TGTGCCAGCAGTACCCAGGGGGTGCCAGAGACCCAGTACTTC
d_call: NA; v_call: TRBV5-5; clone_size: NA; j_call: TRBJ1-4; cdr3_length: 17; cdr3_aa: CASSLGVAGSINEKLFF; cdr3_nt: TGTGCCAGCAGCTTGGGCGTTGCAGGCAGTATTAATGAAAAACTGTTTTTT